This T cell receptor (beta chain) appears in the sequencing data of a study of blood T cells in healthy people across ages. Overall study results and limits: The donors' CMV status was not determined, possibly confounding changes in expanded clonotypes. While age rose, TCR beta diversity per million T cells dropped in a roughly linear way. Diversity estimated from one million T cells was considered an underestimate.

Primed by a sample-barcoded 5' primer and a J-beta primer mix, a second PCR proceeded for about 7 to 12 cycles. TCRdb independently ran MiXCR on the 5' RACE reads; one entry per CDR3 protein. The data contain about 650,000 distinct CDR3 sequences, about 30% of them singletons. The amount of total RNA extracted per sample was at least 5.5 micrograms. Points on this clonotype: Its antigen is undetermined.

The CDR3 has 12 amino acids. Trimming stripped 6 bases from V and 7 bases from J, with 13 bases between. Sequenced: blood. This rearrangement joins TRBV12-3 or TRBV12-4 to TRBJ2-7, with D unresolved. This receptor was obtained from a woman aged 80 or over in good health. CDR3 amino acids: CASSPRLFEQYF. CDR3 DNA: TGTGCCAGCAGCCCTCGGCTCTTTGAGCAGTACTTC.